This T cell receptor beta chain was identified in a study of control samples from healthy donors and cancer patients. Germline V gene lookup returns CDR1 SEHNR and CDR2 FQNEAQ (reference sequence). V was clipped by 1 base and J by 1 base, with 12 bases between them. The CDR3 runs to 16 residues. The data were produced by immunoSEQ multiplex PCR, yet TCRdb's version contains in-frame clones alone and is incomplete. This sample has about 12,000 clones, with around 94% found just once. This TCR was sampled from a man aged 65 to 79 with head and neck cancer. This chain joins TRBV7-9 and TRBJ2-3; D is perhaps TRBD1 (6 bases). Sample: PBMCs. The CDR3 region is CASSLVSKGGTDTQYF. The CDR3, as DNA: TGTGCCAGCAGCTTAGTTAGTAAGGGGGGCACAGATACGCAGTATTTT.